This is a list of T cell receptor beta chains from one sample in a study of CDR3 diversity in severe acne. Via MiXCR, TCRdb re-called the PCR reads, giving one row per CDR3 protein. The sample includes 65,000 to 95,000 distinct CDR3 sequences, under 60% of them seen just once. The sequencing input was blood. These receptors originate from a male donor in good health, without acne. The CDR3 runs from the conserved cysteine through the conserved F or W. The order of the fields is V gene, J gene, CDR3 protein.

TRBV6-5	TRBJ2-7	CASSKLRQGGSYEQYF
TRBV25-1	TRBJ1-5	CASSLFGLKKTDSNQPQHF
TRBV6-5	TRBJ2-2	CASSYLSGGRTGELFF
TRBV9	TRBJ2-2	CASSVDTGELFF
TRBV7-9	TRBJ2-7	CASSDDRGRREQYF
TRBV9	TRBJ2-1	CASSADRVWNNEQFF
TRBV11-2	TRBJ2-5	CASSSDGTDQETQYF
TRBV6-6	TRBJ2-4	CASSQRLAKNIQYF
TRBV13	TRBJ2-7	CASSSRTSGGDSEQYF
TRBV24-1	TRBJ1-5	CATSGRMGNQPQHF
TRBV7-9	TRBJ1-1	CASSLGPTGWEAFF
TRBV28	TRBJ1-6	CASNLAAASPLHF
TRBV6-1	TRBJ2-5	CASSDSVEPRETQYF
TRBV2	TRBJ1-5	CASRAFTPGTGSGGNQPQHF
TRBV20-1	TRBJ2-5	CSARLIMVETQYF
TRBV6-4	TRBJ1-1	CASVPGHQNTEAFF
TRBV7-9	TRBJ2-3	CASSPGTSTDTQYF
TRBV5-1	TRBJ2-1	CATRLAGYNEQFF
TRBV7-2	TRBJ2-7	CASSLGTIPEQYF
TRBV5-5	TRBJ1-1	CASRPDRVRNQGRGTEAFF
TRBV7-9	TRBJ2-6	CASSLGPTGEGYTFGSGTNVLTF
TRBV6-5	TRBJ2-7	CASSRTNEQYF